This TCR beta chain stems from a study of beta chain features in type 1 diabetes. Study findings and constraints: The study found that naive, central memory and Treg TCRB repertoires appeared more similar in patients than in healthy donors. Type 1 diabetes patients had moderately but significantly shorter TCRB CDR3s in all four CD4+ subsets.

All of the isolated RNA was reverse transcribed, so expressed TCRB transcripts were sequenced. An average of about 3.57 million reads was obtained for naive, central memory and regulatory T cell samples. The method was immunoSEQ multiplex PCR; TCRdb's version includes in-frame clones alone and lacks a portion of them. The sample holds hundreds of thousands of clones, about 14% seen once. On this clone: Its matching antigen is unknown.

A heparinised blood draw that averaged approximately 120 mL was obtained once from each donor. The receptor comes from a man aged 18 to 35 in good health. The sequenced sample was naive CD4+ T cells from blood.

The CDR3: CASSVGKRDGNTIYF. CDR3 coding DNA: TGTGCCAGCAGCGTCGGGAAGAGAGATGGAAACACCATATATTTT. This chain links TRBV9 with TRBJ1-3; D uncertain. Trimming stripped 2 bases from V and 3 bases from J, with 12 bases between. The CDR3 is 15 residues long. Germline V gives CDR1 SGDLS, CDR2 YYNGEE.